This TCR beta chain was sequenced for a study of cytomegalovirus exposure and HLA in healthy donors. General study results and limits: The classifier, whose performance was assessed in both the original and validation cohorts, reportedly diagnosed cytomegalovirus status with high specificity and sensitivity.

The PCR ran on 60 Vbeta and 13 Jbeta primers. Data came from immunoSEQ multiplex PCR; TCRdb stores just in-frame clones and leaves some out. The data show 150,000 to 200,000 clones, 80% seen once. Regarding this clone: Its antigen remains unknown.

Germline CDR1 reads SGHTA; CDR2 reads FQGNSA. CDR3 length: 14 residues. Between the trimmed V and J ends, which lost 2 bases and 3 bases, there was a span of 11 bases. This chain connects TRBV7-2 to TRBJ2-7, with TRBD1 as a possible D gene (6 bases). The sample was PBMCs. This TCR was sampled from a man under 40 in good health and CMV-seropositive. CDR3 amino acids: CASSLYREGYEQYF. The CDR3 coding sequence is TGTGCCAGCAGCTTATACAGGGAAGGCTACGAGCAGTACTTC.